This is a list of T cell receptor beta chains from one sample in a study of blood T cell repertoires in COVID-19. Assay used: immunoSEQ multiplex PCR; TCRdb lists only in-frame clones, some missing. The sample carries roughly 220,000 clones, 84% recorded once. The source material was peripheral blood. The source is a man aged 25 to 45 with active or convalescent COVID-19. The CDR3 runs from the conserved cysteine through the conserved F or W. The D gene is left open where the match is weak. Part of the rows lack a size; the others show once, few, many or a class for expanded clones.

clone size	V gene	D gene	J gene	CDR3 protein	CDR3 DNA
-	TRBV28	-	TRBJ1-5	CASSKFGRGSNQPQHF	TGTGCCAGCAGCAAATTCGGGAGGGGTAGCAATCAGCCCCAGCATTTT
-	TRBV7-9	TRBD1	TRBJ1-2	CASSFSRNPGQGGGGYTF	TGTGCCAGCAGCTTCTCGAGGAATCCGGGACAGGGAGGAGGAGGCTACACCTTC
-	TRBV5-4	-	TRBJ1-1	CASSLPPGESTEAFF	TGTGCCAGCAGCTTGCCCCCCGGGGAGTCCACTGAAGCTTTCTTT
-	TRBV5-4	-	TRBJ1-2	CASSHDRLYGYTF	TGTGCCAGCAGCCATGACAGACTCTATGGCTACACCTTC
-	TRBV29-1	-	TRBJ1-1	CSVESPPGGQQAFF	TGCAGCGTTGAGTCGCCCCCCGGAGGGCAGCAAGCTTTCTTT
few	TRBV9	TRBD2	TRBJ2-4	CASSALAGGPKNIQYF	TGTGCCAGCAGCGCCTTAGCGGGGGGGCCTAAAAACATTCAGTACTTC
-	TRBV11-2	TRBD1	TRBJ1-4	CASSMGQSLNEKLFF	TGTGCCAGCAGCATGGGACAGTCCCTGAATGAAAAACTGTTTTTT
-	TRBV18	-	TRBJ2-3	CASSPERDTQYF	TGTGCCAGCTCACCAGAGCGAGATACGCAGTATTTT
-	TRBV9	-	TRBJ1-1	CASSPRTALVTEAFF	TGTGCCAGCAGCCCCCGGACAGCCCTTGTCACTGAAGCTTTCTTT
-	TRBV21-1	-	TRBJ2-7	CASNRCGSGNYEQYF	TGTGCCAGCAATCGGTGCGGGTCTGGCAACTACGAGCAGTACTTC
-	TRBV4-2	TRBD2	TRBJ2-1	CASSQDGGRAKFF	TGTGCCAGCAGCCAAGATGGCGGGAGGGCAAAGTTCTTC
-	TRBV4-2	TRBD1	TRBJ1-4	CASSQPTTGHEKLFF	TGTGCCAGCAGCCAACCAACGACAGGGCATGAAAAACTGTTTTTT
-	TRBV12-3/TRBV12-4	TRBD1	TRBJ1-1	CASREQGESEAFF	TGTGCCAGCAGGGAACAGGGGGAGAGTGAAGCTTTCTTT
once	TRBV19	-	TRBJ2-1	CASSDQIAHPYNEQFF	TGTGCCAGTAGCGACCAAATAGCGCACCCCTACAATGAGCAGTTCTTC
-	TRBV6-5	TRBD1	TRBJ1-1	CASSGDRGMNTEAFF	TGTGCCAGTTCGGGGGACAGGGGGATGAACACTGAAGCTTTCTTT
-	TRBV6-5	TRBD1	TRBJ1-1	CASSRPTGVNTEAFF	TGTGCCAGCAGCCGACCAACAGGGGTTAACACTGAAGCTTTCTTT
-	TRBV7-6	-	TRBJ1-6	CASRLTGANSPLHF	TGTGCCAGCAGGCTAACAGGAGCGAATTCACCCCTCCACTTT
-	TRBV7-9	TRBD1	TRBJ1-6	CASSFTGDSPLHF	TGTGCCAGCAGCTTTACAGGGGATTCACCCCTCCACTTT
once	TRBV19	-	TRBJ1-5	CASSMFGGGKNQPQHF	TGTGCCAGTAGTATGTTTGGTGGAGGGAAGAATCAGCCCCAGCATTTT
-	TRBV28	TRBD1	TRBJ1-6	CASSPDRTYNSPLHF	TGTGCCAGCAGCCCGGACAGGACTTATAATTCACCCCTCCACTTT
-	TRBV5-1	TRBD2	TRBJ2-1	CASSLRAGGSYNEQFF	TGCGCCAGCAGCTTGAGAGCGGGAGGGTCCTACAATGAGCAGTTCTTC
-	TRBV27	TRBD1	TRBJ1-6	CASSNPTGVSPLHF	TGTGCCAGCAGTAACCCGACAGGGGTTTCACCCCTCCACTTT
-	TRBV10-1	TRBD1	TRBJ2-3	CASSGPGQGTDTQYF	TGCGCCAGCAGTGGTCCGGGACAGGGGACTGATACGCAGTATTTT
-	TRBV14	-	TRBJ1-1	CASSRWDLTLEAFF	TGTGCCAGCAGCCGCTGGGACTTAACTCTGGAAGCTTTCTTT
-	TRBV3-1/TRBV3-2	-	TRBJ1-1	CASSQGYGEAFF	TGTGCCAGCAGCCAAGGGTACGGTGAAGCTTTCTTT
many	TRBV10-2	TRBD1	TRBJ2-7	CASNPGQGAIYEQYF	TGCGCCAGCAACCCGGGACAGGGGGCGATTTACGAGCAGTACTTC
-	TRBV6-2/TRBV6-3	-	TRBJ1-3	CASSYSSGSGNTIYF	TGTGCCAGCAGTTACTCGTCGGGTTCTGGAAACACCATATATTTT
few	TRBV27	TRBD1	TRBJ1-2	CASSPRQGSNYGYTF	TGTGCCAGCAGTCCCAGACAGGGGTCCAACTATGGCTACACCTTC
-	TRBV18	-	TRBJ2-1	CASSPLKGGSYNEQFF	TGTGCCAGCTCACCTCTGAAAGGGGGCTCCTACAATGAGCAGTTCTTC
-	TRBV12-1	-	TRBJ2-7	CASSTYRVRLHEQYF	TGTGCCAGCAGCACCTACAGGGTGCGTTTGCACGAGCAGTACTTC
-	TRBV6-4	-	TRBJ1-2	CAEGGLVGYTF	TGTGCCGAGGGGGGGCTCGTTGGCTACACCTTC
-	TRBV7-8	TRBD2	TRBJ2-1	CASSLYMVTGGPDNEQFF	TGTGCCAGCAGCTTATATATGGTAACGGGGGGGCCAGACAATGAGCAGTTCTTC
-	TRBV11-3	-	TRBJ2-2	CASSGHEPNTGELFF	TGTGCCAGCAGTGGGCACGAACCGAACACCGGGGAGCTGTTTTTT
-	TRBV4-1	TRBD1	TRBJ1-3	CASRQGGNTIYF	TGCGCCAGCAGACAGGGGGGAAACACCATATATTTT
few	TRBV6-5	TRBD1	TRBJ1-2	CASSRDRANYGYTF	TGTGCCAGCAGCCGCGACAGGGCTAACTATGGCTACACCTTC
-	TRBV3-1/TRBV3-2	-	TRBJ1-3	CASSQDSWGPGNTIYF	TGTGCCAGCAGCCAAGATTCATGGGGGCCTGGAAACACCATATATTTT
-	TRBV5-1	TRBD1	TRBJ1-2	CASSLGQGAAAGRGYTF	TGCGCCAGCAGCTTGGGACAGGGGGCGGCCGCGGGACGAGGCTACACCTTC
-	TRBV5-4	TRBD1	TRBJ2-7	CASSSRTGGSGEQYF	TGTGCCAGCAGCTCCCGGACAGGGGGATCGGGCGAGCAGTACTTC
-	TRBV29-1	-	TRBJ2-7	CSVPGENYEQYF	TGCAGCGTCCCCGGGGAAAATTACGAGCAGTACTTC
-	TRBV5-1	TRBD1	TRBJ2-2	CASSRGTGANTGELFF	TGCGCCAGCAGCCGGGGGACAGGAGCGAACACCGGGGAGCTGTTTTTT
once	TRBV7-2	-	TRBJ2-2	CASSLTYTGELFF	TGTGCCAGCAGCTTGACTTACACCGGGGAGCTGTTTTTT
-	TRBV12-3/TRBV12-4	TRBD1	TRBJ1-5	CASRQGGYQPQHF	TGTGCCAGCAGACAGGGGGGCTATCAGCCCCAGCATTTT
-	TRBV7-2	-	TRBJ2-7	CASSKPGSTYEQYF	TGTGCCAGCAGCAAACCCGGGAGCACCTACGAGCAGTACTTC
once	TRBV20-1	-	TRBJ2-5	CSASPGHNQETQYF	TGCAGTGCTAGTCCAGGGCACAACCAAGAGACCCAGTACTTC
-	TRBV7-3	-	TRBJ1-1	CASSTQWQTEAFF	TGTGCCAGCAGTACCCAATGGCAGACTGAAGCTTTCTTT
-	TRBV4-3	-	TRBJ1-1	CASSQDQGSGTEAFF	TGCGCCAGCAGCCAAGATCAGGGGAGTGGCACTGAAGCTTTCTTT
-	TRBV7-2	TRBD1	TRBJ1-1	CASSLVGQGGTEAFF	TGTGCCAGCAGCTTAGTGGGACAGGGGGGGACTGAAGCTTTCTTT
-	TRBV10-2	TRBD1	TRBJ1-2	CASSGRTGGDYGYTF	TGCGCCAGCAGTGGCAGGACAGGAGGTGACTATGGCTACACCTTC
-	TRBV7-2	TRBD1	TRBJ1-1	CASRSGQGGTEAFF	TGTGCCAGCAGATCCGGACAGGGGGGTACTGAAGCTTTCTTT
-	TRBV7-7	-	TRBJ1-3	CASSRGGSSGNTIYF	TGTGCTAGCAGCCGGGGGGGAAGCTCTGGAAACACCATATATTTT
-	TRBV25-1	TRBD1	TRBJ2-2	CASSEYPVGQGEAGELFF	TGTGCCAGCAGTGAATATCCGGTCGGACAGGGGGAGGCCGGGGAGCTGTTTTTT
-	TRBV25-1	TRBD1	TRBJ2-7	CASSPGQGSYEQYF	TGTGCCAGCAGCCCGGGACAGGGCTCCTACGAGCAGTACTTC
-	TRBV5-1	-	TRBJ2-7	CASSLDRSGEQYF	TGCGCCAGCAGCTTGGACAGGTCGGGTGAGCAGTACTTC
-	TRBV5-6	-	TRBJ2-2	CASSWYWTVMGAGELFF	TGTGCCAGCAGCTGGTACTGGACAGTAATGGGCGCCGGGGAGCTGTTTTTT
few	TRBV12-3/TRBV12-4	-	TRBJ2-7	CASRKTGPYEQYF	TGTGCCAGCAGGAAAACAGGGCCCTACGAGCAGTACTTC
-	TRBV12-5	-	TRBJ1-2	CASGLQGYYGYTF	TGTGCTAGTGGTTTGCAGGGTTACTATGGCTACACCTTC
-	TRBV9	TRBD1	TRBJ2-3	CASSPQGAPGDTQYF	TGTGCCAGCAGCCCCCAGGGGGCGCCAGGAGATACGCAGTATTTT
-	TRBV3-1/TRBV3-2	TRBD2	TRBJ2-3	CASSQTTGLAGLRGPCRGTQYF	TGTGCCAGCAGCCAGACAACCGGACTAGCGGGATTGCGTGGACCCTGTCGAGGTACGCAGTATTTT
-	TRBV28	TRBD1	TRBJ2-7	CASSPGGGQVYEQYF	TGTGCCAGCAGTCCCGGCGGTGGACAGGTCTACGAGCAGTACTTC